What follows is one TCR beta chain and its context. What it binds is not known. This specimen belongs to a study of cytomegalovirus exposure and HLA in healthy donors. Overall study results and limits: With later analysis, a missense DCLRE1C variant became linked to TCR beta V- and J-gene trimming. Specificity for CMV antigens was confirmed in vitro for three of the CMV-associated chains. Excluded were some V segments that proved indistinguishable, including TRBV6-2 and TRBV6-3.

Researchers ran the PCR with 60 Vbeta and 13 Jbeta primers. Libraries were prepared by immunoSEQ multiplex PCR; TCRdb keeps only in-frame clonotypes and omits some of them. Here the sample spans 85,000 to 120,000 clones, less than 85% being singletons. Trimming cost V 0 bases and J 5 bases, with 5 bases left between them. The CDR3 contains 11 residues. Germline CDR1 and CDR2: GTSNPN and SVGIG (reference sequence). Nominal health characterized the donors when sampled, though unrecorded immune exposures were likely. The chain combines TRBV30 with TRBJ2-7, with unresolved D. This TCR derives from a man aged 55 to 70 in good health and CMV-seronegative. Sequencing input: PBMCs. CDR3 in DNA: TGTGCCTGGAGTGTACGGGACGAGCAGTACTTC. Residues: CAWSVRDEQYF.